These 20 T cell receptor beta chains share one sample of origin, sequenced in a study of blood T cell repertoires in COVID-19 (dated by TCRdb to 2020 to 2022). The library was generated by the immunoSEQ multiplex PCR assay. In TCRdb, the immuneACCESS table is reduced to in-frame sequences with V and J assigned. These tables do not hold every clone; where another copy was compared, an unresolved V gene accounts for under half, and the others remain unexplained. Counted in this sample were 50,000 to 55,000 clones; nearly 90% of them appeared once. The ten top clones hold 4.9% of the sample. Sequenced: peripheral blood. These receptors all stem from a man aged 55-75 years with active COVID-19.

This chain connects TRBV20-1 to TRBJ2-3; the D is unclear. The CDR3 runs 13 residues. V dropped 3 bases and J dropped 4 bases, with 11 bases sitting between them. Germline V gives CDR1 DFQATT, CDR2 SNEGSKA (reference sequence). In nucleotides, the CDR3 is TGCAGTGCTAGTTTGGTAGCTTCAGATACGCAGTATTTT. Protein: CSASLVASDTQYF.

The V call is TRBV5-1, the J call TRBJ2-1; TRBD1 matches at 9 bases. V shed 4 bases and J 5 bases; nucleotides not matched to a gene: 7. CDR1 SGHRS and CDR2 YFSETQ come from the germline V gene. The CDR3 has 15 amino acids. The CDR3 nucleotides are TGCGCCAGCAGCCGGTCGGGACAGGGTCACAATGAGCAGTTCTTC. Encoded protein: CASSRSGQGHNEQFF.

The V call is TRBV12-3 or TRBV12-4, the J call TRBJ1-1, with TRBD1 identical over 7 bases. This CDR3 contains 13 residues. V trimming: 6 bases; J trimming: 5 bases; junction bases outside the gene matches: 6. The CDR3 reads CASRTTGRTEAFF. The CDR3 bases are TGTGCCAGCAGGACGACAGGGAGAACTGAAGCTTTCTTT.

The rearrangement uses TRBV19 and TRBJ1-5; D not resolved. Trimming took off 4 bases at V and 4 bases at J, with 11 bases between the two ends. The CDR3 has 14 amino acids. Looked up from germline, CDR1 is LNHDA and CDR2 is SQIVND (reference sequence). CDR3 in DNA: TGTGCCAGTAGTAGTCCTGGCCATAATCAGCCCCAGCATTTT. Translation: CASSSPGHNQPQHF.

The rearrangement links TRBV20-1 to TRBJ1-4; no definite D call. Germline lookup yields CDR1 DFQATT and CDR2 SNEGSKA (reference sequence). V was pared by 6 bases and J by 8 bases, with 7 bases between. The CDR3 loop spans 10 amino acids. CDR3: CSAPLEKLFF. The DNA of the CDR3 is TGCAGTGCCCCTTTAGAAAAACTGTTTTTT.

In DNA, the CDR3 is TGCGCCAGCAGCCGTTCCGGGAGAGGATCCTACAATGAGCAGTTCTTC. It yields the protein CASSRSGRGSYNEQFF. The gene calls are TRBV4-3 and TRBJ2-1; possibly TRBD2 for D (6 bases). CDR3 size: 16 residues. The germline V and J ends were trimmed by 4 bases and 1 base, with 14 bases remaining between them. Germline CDR1 and CDR2: LGHNA and YSLEER.

This clone appeared a single time. The chain combines TRBV11-1 with TRBJ2-1, with D possibly matching TRBD2 (5 bases). V lost 5 bases to trimming and J lost 5 bases, with 10 bases between them. This CDR3 is 13 amino acids long. Per the germline V gene, CDR1 is SGHAT and CDR2 is FQDESV (reference sequence). This CDR3 is CASSLGVNNEQFF. The CDR3, as DNA: TGTGCCAGCAGCCTCGGGGTTAACAATGAGCAGTTCTTC.

This clone was picked up a small number of times. This CDR3 reads CASSVSSGSSGNTIYF. The CDR3 nucleotides read TGTGCCAGCAGCGTATCGAGCGGGAGCTCTGGAAACACCATATATTTT. The V gene is TRBV9, the J gene TRBJ1-3; D gene ambiguous. The ends were cut back, 1 base at V and 0 bases at J, with 11 bases in the middle. This CDR3 comprises 16 residues. Germline V gene data show CDR1 as SGDLS and CDR2 as YYNGEE.

The rearrangement joins TRBV7-8 to TRBJ1-1, with D unclear. With 3 bases removed from V and 0 bases from J, the gap between germline ends came to 17 bases. Germline V gene lookup returns CDR1 SGHVS and CDR2 FQNEAQ. The CDR3 runs 17 residues. CDR3 bases: TGTGCCAGCAGCTTCGGCCCTACCAGACTGCTGAACACTGAAGCTTTCTTT. As protein: CASSFGPTRLLNTEAFF.

The chain links TRBV5-1 to TRBJ2-1; tentative D call: TRBD2 (6 bases). The CDR3 covers 13 residues. The V end lost 2 bases, the J end lost 9 bases, and 12 bases lay between the germline ends. Germline assignment: CDR1 SGHRS and CDR2 YFSETQ. DNA for the CDR3: TGCGCCAGCAGCTTTGGCGGGGACGGTGAGCAGTTCTTC. Translated, it gives CASSFGGDGEQFF.

CDR3 DNA sequence: TGTGCCAGCTCATTTCCAGGGGTCTCTGGAAACACCATATATTTT. This translates into CASSFPGVSGNTIYF. The chain combines TRBV18 with TRBJ1-3; perhaps TRBD1 as D (6 bases). Germline lookup yields CDR1 KGHSH and CDR2 LQKENI. Between the trimmed V and J ends, which lost 5 bases and 0 bases, there was a span of 11 bases. The CDR3 totals 15 residues.

The chain carries TRBV18 and TRBJ2-7, with D maybe TRBD2 (5 bases). This CDR3 has 14 residues. Germline lookup yields CDR1 KGHSH and CDR2 LQKENI. V lost 3 bases to trimming and J lost 1 base, with 10 bases between them. The DNA for the CDR3 is TGTGCCAGCTCACCGGACTCGATTTCCTACGAGCAGTACTTC. Translation gives CASSPDSISYEQYF.

This chain links TRBV28 with TRBJ2-1; TRBD2 matches at 7 bases. The germline CDR1 and CDR2 sequences are MDHEN and SYDVKM. The CDR3 has 13 residues. The V segment lost 5 bases and the J segment 9 bases; nucleotides outside the gene matches: 7. The CDR3, as DNA: TGTGCCAGCAGTAAAGCGGGACGATCTGAGCAGTTCTTC. Amino acid sequence: CASSKAGRSEQFF. The complete variable domain, with remaining parts taken from reference TRBV28 and TRBJ2-1, reads DVKVTQSSRYLVKRTGEKVFLECVQDMDHENMFWYRQDPGLGLRLIYFSYDVKMKEKGDIPEGYSVSREKKERFSLILESASTNQTSMYLCASSKAGRSEQFFGPGTRLTVL.

The chain carries TRBV9 and TRBJ1-1; 10 bases align to TRBD1. Trimming took 5 bases from V and 10 from J; bases not matched to a gene: 8. Germline CDR1 SGDLS, CDR2 YYNGEE. The CDR3 spans 13 residues. The CDR3, as DNA: TGTGCCAGCAGTGATACCGACAGGGGGCGAGCTTTCTTT. Translating it yields CASSDTDRGRAFF.

V and J are TRBV28 and TRBJ2-1; 8 positions agree with TRBD2. Germline trimming cut 6 bases from V and 7 bases from J; bases unmatched to any gene: 11. CDR1 is MDHEN and CDR2 is SYDVKM in the germline V gene. This CDR3 spans 15 amino acids. The CDR3 region is CASRGQRERWNEQFF. The CDR3 DNA reads TGTGCCAGCAGGGGGCAGCGGGAGAGGTGGAATGAGCAGTTCTTC.

The rearrangement uses TRBV27 and TRBJ2-2, with D hard to call. Germline CDR1 is MNHEY and CDR2 is SMNVEV (reference sequence). The CDR3 is made up of 15 amino acids. V was pared by 5 bases and J by 4 bases, with 14 bases between. CDR3 nucleotides: TGTGCCAGCAGTCCGACCAGAACAGCCACCGGGGAGCTGTTTTTT. It is translated as CASSPTRTATGELFF.

V gene TRBV19 combines with J gene TRBJ2-6, with D possibly matching TRBD2 (6 bases). Trimming removed 8 bases at V and 1 base at J, with 6 bases between. The V gene's germline CDR1 is LNHDA and CDR2 SQIVND (reference sequence). CDR3 length: 13 amino acids. As DNA, the CDR3 is TGTGCCAGTGCGGGATCTGGGGCCAACGTCCTGACTTTC. This gives the protein CASAGSGANVLTF.

This clone was seen more than once but under ten times. The V and J genes are TRBV29-1 and TRBJ2-5, with TRBD2 as a possible D gene (5 bases). CDR1 and CDR2 (germline): SQVTM, ANQGSEA. This CDR3 has 11 amino acids. The germline V and J ends were trimmed by 5 bases and 6 bases, with 10 bases remaining between them. CDR3 loop: CSVTERKTQYF. For the CDR3, the DNA is TGCAGCGTTACGGAGCGGAAGACCCAGTACTTC.

The chain is built from TRBV30 and TRBJ2-5; 8 nucleotides align to TRBD2. Trimming removed 6 bases from V and 5 bases from J; junction bases left unmatched: 14. From germline, CDR1 is GTSNPN and CDR2 SVGIG (reference sequence). The CDR3 loop spans 15 amino acids. The CDR3 coding sequence is TGTGCCTGTTCTAGCGGGTACACTTCGGGGGAGACCCAGTACTTC. It translates to CACSSGYTSGETQYF.

This rearrangement joins TRBV5-1 to TRBJ1-3; maybe TRBD1 (5 bases). CDR1 and CDR2 (germline): SGHRS, YFSETQ. This CDR3 is 15 amino acids long. Trimming left V 3 bases short and J 4 bases short, with 14 bases between. The CDR3: CASSWSQGRGNTIYF. The CDR3, as DNA: TGCGCCAGCAGCTGGAGCCAGGGAAGAGGAAACACCATATATTTT.